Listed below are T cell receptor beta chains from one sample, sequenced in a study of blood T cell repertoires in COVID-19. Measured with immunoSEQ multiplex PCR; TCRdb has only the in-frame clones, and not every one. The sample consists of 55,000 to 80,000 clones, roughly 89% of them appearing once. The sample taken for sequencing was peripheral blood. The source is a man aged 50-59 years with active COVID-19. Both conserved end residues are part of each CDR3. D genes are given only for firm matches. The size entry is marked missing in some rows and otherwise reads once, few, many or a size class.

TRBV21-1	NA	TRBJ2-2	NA	CASRAAGTGELFF	TGTGCCAGCAGAGCTGCGGGGACCGGGGAGCTGTTTTTT
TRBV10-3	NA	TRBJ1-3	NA	CAISESVVGGSGNTIYF	TGTGCCATCAGTGAGTCGGTGGTCGGGGGCTCTGGAAACACCATATATTTT
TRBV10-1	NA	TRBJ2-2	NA	CASSARDLPGELFF	TGCGCCAGCAGTGCCCGTGACTTACCCGGGGAGCTGTTTTTT
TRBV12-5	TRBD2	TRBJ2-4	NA	CASGLRTSGGQNIQYF	TGTGCTAGTGGGCTCCGAACTAGCGGGGGACAAAACATTCAGTACTTC
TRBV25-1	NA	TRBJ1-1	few	CASSDQIMNTEAFF	TGTGCCAGCAGTGATCAGATAATGAACACTGAAGCTTTCTTT
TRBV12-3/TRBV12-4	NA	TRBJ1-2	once	CASSFTGFYTF	TGTGCCAGCAGTTTTACAGGGTTCTACACCTTC
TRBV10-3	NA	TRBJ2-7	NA	CAISDLPNPYEQYF	TGTGCCATCAGTGACCTACCTAACCCCTACGAGCAGTACTTC
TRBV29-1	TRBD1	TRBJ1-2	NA	CSVEDRTDRGFGYTF	TGCAGCGTTGAAGATCGTACGGACAGGGGATTTGGCTACACCTTC
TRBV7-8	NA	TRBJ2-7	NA	CASSHGGQLGSYEQYF	TGTGCCAGCAGCCACGGCGGGCAGCTAGGATCCTACGAGCAGTACTTC
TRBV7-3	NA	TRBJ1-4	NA	CASSLETTFRTNEKLFF	TGTGCCAGCAGCTTAGAAACGACTTTCAGAACTAATGAAAAACTGTTTTTT
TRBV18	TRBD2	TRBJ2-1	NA	CASSPPNFGLEESKKFF	TGTGCCAGCTCACCACCCAATTTTGGACTAGAAGAAAGCAAGAAGTTCTTC
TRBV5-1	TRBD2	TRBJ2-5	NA	CASSPGLAGGMQETQYF	TGCGCCAGCAGCCCGGGACTAGCGGGGGGGATGCAAGAGACCCAGTACTTC
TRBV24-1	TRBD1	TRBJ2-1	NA	CATSDASTGAIHNEQFF	TGTGCCACCAGTGATGCCTCGACAGGGGCGATCCACAATGAGCAGTTCTTC
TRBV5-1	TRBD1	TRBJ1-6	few	CASKETGVNSPLHF	TGCGCCAGCAAGGAGACAGGGGTTAATTCACCCCTCCACTTT
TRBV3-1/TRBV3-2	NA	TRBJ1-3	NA	CASSHFSGNTIYF	TGTGCCAGCAGCCACTTCTCTGGAAACACCATATATTTT
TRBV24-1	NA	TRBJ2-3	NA	CATSETGNADTQYF	TGTGCCACCAGTGAAACCGGGAACGCAGATACGCAGTATTTT
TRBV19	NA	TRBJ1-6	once	CASSIGTAGDSPLHF	TGTGCCAGTAGTATCGGGACGGCGGGGGATTCACCCCTCCACTTT
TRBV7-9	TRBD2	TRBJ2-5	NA	CASSEAPSRGGRETQYF	TGTGCCAGCAGCGAAGCCCCCTCGCGGGGGGGCCGGGAGACCCAGTACTTC
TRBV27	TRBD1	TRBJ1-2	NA	CASSLLRGQNYGYTF	TGTGCCAGCAGTTTATTGCGGGGACAGAACTATGGCTACACCTTC
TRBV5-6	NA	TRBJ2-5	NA	CASSETRGRQETQYF	TGTGCCAGCAGCGAGACTCGGGGGAGACAAGAGACCCAGTACTTC
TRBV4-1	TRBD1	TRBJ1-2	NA	CASSLSTGDYGYTF	TGCGCCAGCAGCCTCAGCACAGGGGACTATGGCTACACCTTC
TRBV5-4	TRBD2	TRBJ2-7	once	CASSSAGGAYEQYF	TGTGCCAGCAGCTCCGCGGGGGGCGCCTACGAGCAGTACTTC
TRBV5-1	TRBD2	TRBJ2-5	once	CASSLLAGTQETQYF	TGCGCCAGCAGCTTGCTAGCGGGGACACAAGAGACCCAGTACTTC
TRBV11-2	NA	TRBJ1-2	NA	CASSLVYGPRKDYGYTF	TGTGCCAGCAGCTTAGTTTATGGGCCCCGGAAGGACTATGGCTACACCTTC
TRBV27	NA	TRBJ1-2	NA	CASSLAGGNYGYTF	TGTGCCAGCAGTTTAGCGGGGGGAAACTATGGCTACACCTTC
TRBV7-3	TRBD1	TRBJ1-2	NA	CASSPSTGGEGGYTF	TGTGCCAGCAGCCCATCGACAGGGGGCGAAGGTGGCTACACCTTC
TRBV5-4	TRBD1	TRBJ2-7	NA	CASSLRTGATYEQYF	TGTGCCAGCAGCTTGAGGACAGGGGCGACCTACGAGCAGTACTTC
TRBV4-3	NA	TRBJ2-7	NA	CASLRRDRIFYEQYF	TGCGCCAGCCTGCGGCGGGATCGCATCTTCTACGAGCAGTACTTC
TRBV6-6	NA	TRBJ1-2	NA	CASSSSYGYTF	TGTGCCAGCAGTTCTTCTTATGGCTACACCTTC
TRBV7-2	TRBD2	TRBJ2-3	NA	CASSSEIAGPGDTQYF	TGTGCCAGCAGCTCCGAAATAGCGGGGCCGGGAGATACGCAGTATTTT
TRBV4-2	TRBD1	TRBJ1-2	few	CASSQGGAPGQTF	TGTGCCAGCAGCCAAGGGGGGGCACCGGGACAGACCTTC
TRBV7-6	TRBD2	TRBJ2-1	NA	CASSSGWGTSGSAYNEQFF	TGTGCCAGCAGCTCAGGTTGGGGGACTAGCGGGTCGGCGTACAATGAGCAGTTCTTC
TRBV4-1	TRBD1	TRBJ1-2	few	CASSQDRTGGLSYGYTF	TGCGCCAGCAGCCAAGACAGGACAGGGGGCTTATCCTATGGCTACACCTTC
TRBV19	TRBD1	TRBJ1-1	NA	CASSLDRGGTEAFF	TGTGCCAGTAGTCTAGACAGGGGCGGCACTGAAGCTTTCTTT
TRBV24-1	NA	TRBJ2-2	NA	CATRAGDTGELFF	TGTGCCACCAGAGCAGGGGACACCGGGGAGCTGTTTTTT
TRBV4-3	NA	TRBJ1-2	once	CASSQGSLGRGSGYTF	TGCGCCAGCAGCCAAGGCTCCCTCGGCAGGGGAAGTGGCTACACCTTC
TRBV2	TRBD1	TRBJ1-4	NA	CASSKNRGNFEKLFF	TGTGCCAGCAGTAAAAACAGGGGGAATTTTGAAAAACTGTTTTTT
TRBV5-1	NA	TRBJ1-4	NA	CASSLARFNEKLFF	TGCGCCAGCAGCTTGGCCAGATTTAATGAAAAACTGTTTTTT
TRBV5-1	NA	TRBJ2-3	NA	CASSFSSVSTDTQYF	TGCGCCAGCAGCTTTTCTAGCGTGAGCACAGATACGCAGTATTTT
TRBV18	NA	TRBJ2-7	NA	CASSPSLTYEQYF	TGTGCCAGCTCACCCTCACTGACCTACGAGCAGTACTTC
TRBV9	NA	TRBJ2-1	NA	CASSVDVGSEQFF	TGTGCCAGCAGCGTAGATGTCGGGAGTGAGCAGTTCTTC
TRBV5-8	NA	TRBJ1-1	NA	CASSLFLGQNTEAFF	TGTGCCAGCAGCTTGTTCTTGGGACAGAACACTGAAGCTTTCTTT
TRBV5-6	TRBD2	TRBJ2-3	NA	CASSLVRLAGGQGGNTQYF	TGTGCCAGCAGCTTGGTTCGGCTAGCGGGGGGCCAGGGCGGGAATACGCAGTATTTT
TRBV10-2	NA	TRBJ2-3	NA	CASGGLGGTDTQYF	TGCGCCAGCGGTGGCCTCGGGGGCACAGATACGCAGTATTTT
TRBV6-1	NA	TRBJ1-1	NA	CASSEARDYMNTEAFF	TGTGCCAGCAGTGAAGCGAGGGACTACATGAACACTGAAGCTTTCTTT
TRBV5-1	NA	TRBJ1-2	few	CASSLAGADYGYTF	TGCGCCAGCAGCTTGGCAGGGGCGGACTATGGCTACACCTTC
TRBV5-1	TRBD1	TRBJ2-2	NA	CASSLVAGGFTGELFF	TGCGCCAGCAGCTTGGTGGCAGGGGGATTCACCGGGGAGCTGTTTTTT
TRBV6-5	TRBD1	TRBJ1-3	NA	CASRKEGGGGNTIYF	TGTGCCAGCAGAAAGGAAGGGGGCGGCGGAAACACCATATATTTT
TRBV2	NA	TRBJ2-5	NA	CASCKRIQETQYF	TGTGCCAGCTGCAAGCGGATCCAAGAGACCCAGTACTTC